One T cell receptor beta chain is described in this entry. This specimen belongs to a study of blood T cell repertoires in COVID-19. Study-level information: Specimens from acute and convalescent COVID-19 originated in the United States, Italy and Spain. Sources were T cells, B-cell-depleted T cells, or PBMCs; the material itself was cDNA or gDNA.

Germline CDR1 and CDR2: MDHEN and SYDVKM. With V trimmed by 3 bases and J by 6 bases, 15 bases remained unmatched. The CDR3 totals 17 residues. TCRdb keeps only in-frame clones here, not all; method: immunoSEQ multiplex PCR. The profile covers tens of thousands of clones, with 90% appearing a single time and 4.3% taken by the ten largest. This TCR was recovered from a woman aged 80 or older with active or convalescent COVID-19. The rearrangement joins TRBV28 to TRBJ2-3; TRBD1 aligns across 7 bases. The sample comprised peripheral blood. The CDR3 is CASSFPRQGPSYDTQYF. DNA for the CDR3: TGTGCCAGCAGTTTCCCGAGACAGGGCCCTTCCTATGATACGCAGTATTTT.